The clone carrying this T cell receptor (beta chain) was detected many times. The antigen is unknown. V was pared by 2 bases and J by 2 bases, with 3 bases of the junction left unmatched. Germline values: CDR1 GTSNPN, CDR2 SVGIG (reference sequence). The CDR3 extends over 15 amino acids. The sample originates from a study of T cells in Graves' hyperthyroidism and ophthalmopathy. General study findings and limits: Most thyroid clonotypes expanded above 0.001 appeared in blood too.

TCR beta CDR3 region amplification was performed from RNA transcripts. Researchers ran a first-round RT-PCR on the TCR CDR3 using the HTBI primer set. MiXCR was run by TCRdb on the multiplex PCR reads, yielding one entry per CDR3 protein. The sample has roughly 400,000 distinct CDR3 sequences; roughly 14% are singletons. This receptor was identified in a woman between 18 and 30 years old with Graves' hyperthyroidism that later progressed to Graves' ophthalmopathy. The sequencing input was blood. The chain recombines TRBV30 with TRBJ2-3; 11 nucleotides match TRBD2. The CDR3: CAWSPSGGTTDTQYF. The CDR3 coding sequence is TGTGCCTGGAGTCCTAGCGGGGGGACCACAGATACGCAGTATTTT.